Below, 16 T cell receptor beta chains from the same sample are listed, as sequenced in a study of vaccination and CD4 T cells after COVID-19. Regarding treatment: roughly ten-day PBMC culture with coronavirus spike peptide pools or control peptides (ViraFEST assay). During the years 2011-2018, before the COVID-19 pandemic, the unexposed donor's CD4+ T cells were collected. Cultured CD4+ T cells had their DNA profiled by the Oncomine TCR Beta short-read assay. MiXCR, applied by TCRdb to the PCR reads, yields one record per CDR3 protein. The sample lists nearly 7,500 distinct CDR3 sequences; 53% were seen once. These receptors have no identified antigens. The sequencing sample was made of CD4+ T cells from blood, cultured in vitro. The receptors come from a human donor in good health.

The V gene is TRBV27, the J gene TRBJ1-4, with D perhaps matching TRBD1 (6 bases). The germline V gene has CDR1 MNHEY and CDR2 SMNVEV (reference sequence). V lost 5 bases, J lost 2 bases, and 12 bases lay in between. This CDR3 is built from 15 residues. The CDR3: CASSATGRTNEKLFF. Here the CDR3 DNA reads TGTGCCAGCAGTGCGACAGGAAGGACTAATGAAAAACTGTTTTTT.

The chain carries TRBV2 and TRBJ2-3; no firm D call. Trimming pared 11 bases from V and 0 bases from J, leaving 9 bases between. There are 12 residues in the CDR3. CDR1 and CDR2 (germline): SNHLY, FYNNEI. CDR3 loop: CAGAISTDTQYF. Written as DNA, the CDR3 is TGTGCCGGCGCAATCAGCACAGATACGCAGTATTTT.

V and J are TRBV9 and TRBJ1-6; the D gene is possibly TRBD1 (6 bases). The CDR3 length is 13 residues. V lost 3 bases to trimming and J lost 8 bases, with 9 bases between them. Germline lookup yields CDR1 SGDLS and CDR2 YYNGEE. CDR3 nucleotide sequence: TGTGCCAGCAGCGCCCCAGGGGATTCACCCCTCCACTTT. Translation: CASSAPGDSPLHF.

V is TRBV2 and J is TRBJ2-3; TRBD2 matches 14 bases. The ends lost 0 bases at V and 5 bases at J; junction bases unmatched: 10. The CDR3 spans 19 residues. Per germline, CDR1 SNHLY and CDR2 FYNNEI. The CDR3 coding sequence is TGTGCCAGCAGTGAAGCAGGGGGACTAGCGGGAGTAAGGATAGATACGCAGTATTTT. As protein: CASSEAGGLAGVRIDTQYF.

CDR3 coding DNA: TGTGCCAGCACCCTGACAGGGGTTTATGGCTACACCTTC. Translation: CASTLTGVYGYTF. V and J are TRBV7-8 and TRBJ1-2; 8 bases agree with TRBD1. V lost 7 bases, J lost 5 bases, and 6 bases stayed unmatched. This CDR3 has 13 amino acids. Germline CDR1 reads SGHVS; CDR2 reads FQNEAQ.

Only a few counts were recorded for this clonotype. The V gene is TRBV6-1, the J gene TRBJ2-7; 8 nucleotides line up with TRBD2. Losses at the gene ends were 6 bases for V and 2 bases for J; bases not matched to a gene: 6. Germline-derived CDR1 and CDR2 are MNHNS and SASEGT. The CDR3 contains 14 residues. The DNA for the CDR3 is TGTGCCAGCAGACGCGGGGGGCCTACCTACGAGCAGTACTTC. It codes for CASRRGGPTYEQYF.

This clonotype showed up just a few times. CDR3 sequence (DNA): TGTGCCAGTAGAAGACAGGGGGAGAACTATGGCTACACCTTC. This translates into CASRRQGENYGYTF. The V call is TRBV19, the J call TRBJ1-2; TRBD1 agrees at 9 bases. Germline V lookup: CDR1 LNHDA, CDR2 SQIVND (reference sequence). The junction had 4 bases not matched to a gene; V was cut back by 6 bases and J by 2 bases. This CDR3 region has 14 residues.

The chain links TRBV27 to TRBJ1-5; D ambiguous. V lost 3 bases to trimming and J lost 0 bases, with 18 bases between them. CDR1 and CDR2 from the germline V gene are MNHEY and SMNVEV (reference sequence). The CDR3 totals 18 residues. The CDR3 sequence is CASSLRHPLLYSNQPQHF. The CDR3 region has the DNA TGTGCCAGCAGTTTGAGACACCCCCTCCTTTATAGCAATCAGCCCCAGCATTTT.

The chain combines TRBV3-1 with TRBJ1-2; D might be TRBD1 (5 bases). With 0 bases removed from V and 2 bases from J, the gap between germline ends came to 7 bases. This CDR3 is built from 14 residues. CDR1 LGHDT and CDR2 YNNKEL come from the germline V gene (reference sequence). The CDR3 is CASSQEHRNYGYTF. In nucleotides, the CDR3 is TGTGCCAGCAGCCAAGAACACAGGAACTATGGCTACACCTTC.

CDR3 sequence (DNA): TGCAGTGTCTCGCGTCTGGGACAGGGGACCGGGGAGCTGTTTTTT. It is translated as CSVSRLGQGTGELFF. V is TRBV20-1 and J is TRBJ2-2; 10 bases map to TRBD1. The CDR3 has 15 amino acids. Germline values: CDR1 DFQATT, CDR2 SNEGSKA (reference sequence). The junction had 10 bases not matched to a gene; V was cut back by 7 bases and J by 5 bases.

This clonotype was detected once. The chain recombines TRBV4-3 with TRBJ1-1; D may be TRBD1 (5 bases). Germline CDR1 reads LGHNA; CDR2 reads YSLEER. The V end lost 0 bases, the J end lost 10 bases, and 12 bases lay between the germline ends. The CDR3 runs to 13 residues. CDR3 bases: TGCGCCAGCAGCCAAGATTCGAGGCAGGGAGCTTTCTTT. This translates into CASSQDSRQGAFF.

This chain connects TRBV18 to TRBJ1-2, with TRBD1 matching over 8 bases. The V and J ends lost 3 bases and 6 bases, in that order; junction bases with no gene match: 9. Per the germline V gene, CDR1 is KGHSH and CDR2 is LQKENI. This CDR3 comprises 15 residues. The CDR3 nucleotides read TGTGCCAGCTCACCGTTAACGGACAGGGCGGATGGCTACACCTTC. It translates to CASSPLTDRADGYTF.

The CDR3 DNA sequence: TGCGCCAGCAGCCCATTTGGGTGGGGGGCAGGGCAGCCCCAGCATTTT. Translation: CASSPFGWGAGQPQHF. This chain links TRBV5-1 with TRBJ1-5, with D maybe TRBD1 (6 bases). Germline V CDR1 and CDR2: SGHRS, YFSETQ. CDR3 length: 16 residues. Between the trimmed V and J ends, which lost 4 bases and 7 bases, there was a span of 21 bases.

This rearrangement joins TRBV20-1 to TRBJ2-5, with D unclear. The CDR3 extends over 11 amino acids. Germline lookup yields CDR1 DFQATT and CDR2 SNEGSKA (reference sequence). Deletions cut 3 bases from V and 5 bases from J, with 7 bases between. The DNA of the CDR3 is TGCAGTGCTAGGCCTGGGGAGACCCAGTACTTC. Translation: CSARPGETQYF.

The chain couples TRBV7-2 to TRBJ1-5; D gene uncertain. The V and J ends lost 3 bases and 7 bases respectively, with 13 bases between them. This CDR3 contains 14 residues. Germline V lookup: CDR1 SGHTA, CDR2 FQGNSA. The CDR3 here is CASSFRDPRQPQHF. The CDR3 nucleotides read TGTGCCAGCAGCTTTCGAGACCCAAGGCAGCCCCAGCATTTT.

The chain combines TRBV6-1 with TRBJ1-1; 7 bases line up with TRBD1. Germline values: CDR1 MNHNS, CDR2 SASEGT. V shed 10 bases and J 4 bases; nucleotides not matched to a gene: 18. The CDR3 consists of 16 residues. This CDR3 reads CATTLVAGGVGTEAFF. The CDR3 coding sequence is TGTGCCACTACCCTCGTCGCAGGGGGTGTTGGCACTGAAGCTTTCTTT.